This is a list of T cell receptor beta chains from one sample in a study of a mutant IDH1 vaccine in newly diagnosed glioma. The antigens these receptors bind are not known. Generated by immunoSEQ multiplex PCR, the TCRdb table keeps only in-frame clones and is missing some. The table lists some 62,000 clones, roughly four fifths of them singletons, with 3.8% in the top ten. The sequencing used PBMCs, collected from a glioma patient whose treatment included an IDH1 peptide vaccine. Receptors originate from a man under 40 with glioma. The CDR3 runs from the conserved cysteine through the conserved F or W. Each record gives: clone size, D gene, J gene, V gene, CDR3 protein, CDR3 DNA. A D gene is named only where the DNA matches it firmly. For some rows the clone size is stated as once, few or many, or as a class when expanded; others skip it.

size: -
D: -
J: TRBJ1-3
V: TRBV7-8
CDR3: CASSFRTNRASGNTIYF
DNA: TGTGCCAGCAGCTTCAGAACTAACAGAGCCTCTGGAAACACCATATATTTT

size: once
D: -
J: TRBJ1-6
V: TRBV6-1
CDR3: CASKDGTLLNSPLHF
DNA: TGTGCCAGCAAGGACGGCACTCTCCTCAATTCACCCCTCCACTTT

size: -
D: TRBD2
J: TRBJ2-1
V: TRBV6-5
CDR3: CASSYAASGGKNEQFF
DNA: TGTGCCAGCAGTTACGCGGCTAGCGGGGGGAAGAATGAGCAGTTCTTC

size: -
D: -
J: TRBJ2-7
V: TRBV11-2
CDR3: CASSLGQVEQYF
DNA: TGTGCCAGCAGCTTAGGACAGGTCGAGCAGTACTTC

size: once
D: -
J: TRBJ1-2
V: TRBV19
CDR3: CACSVQGRYGYTF
DNA: TGTGCCTGCTCGGTCCAGGGCAGGTATGGCTACACCTTC

size: once
D: -
J: TRBJ2-2
V: TRBV6-1
CDR3: CASSEALVGPFVGELFF
DNA: TGTGCCAGCAGTGAAGCACTAGTCGGACCTTTCGTCGGGGAGCTGTTTTTT

size: -
D: -
J: TRBJ2-3
V: TRBV6-5
CDR3: CASRIQTMGTHTQYF
DNA: TGTGCCAGCAGGATACAGACGATGGGCACACATACGCAGTATTTT

size: once
D: -
J: TRBJ1-5
V: TRBV2
CDR3: CASNALNSNQPQHF
DNA: TGTGCCAGCAACGCGTTAAATAGCAATCAGCCCCAGCATTTT

size: -
D: TRBD2
J: TRBJ2-3
V: TRBV2
CDR3: CASRPLAGGTSTDTQYF
DNA: TGTGCCAGCAGGCCACTAGCGGGGGGCACTAGCACAGATACGCAGTATTTT

size: -
D: TRBD1
J: TRBJ2-3
V: TRBV11-3
CDR3: CASSSGTGGQDTQYF
DNA: TGTGCCAGCAGCTCCGGGACAGGGGGACAAGATACGCAGTATTTT

size: -
D: -
J: TRBJ1-3
V: TRBV19
CDR3: CASRRADHTSGNTIYF
DNA: TGTGCCAGTAGACGGGCGGATCATACCTCTGGAAACACCATATATTTT

size: -
D: -
J: TRBJ1-1
V: TRBV6-5
CDR3: CASSYSDNTEAFF
DNA: TGTGCCAGCAGTTACTCAGATAACACTGAAGCTTTCTTT

size: -
D: TRBD1
J: TRBJ1-1
V: TRBV19
CDR3: CASSSWGQGSAGWTEAFF
DNA: TGTGCCAGTAGTTCCTGGGGACAGGGAAGTGCAGGGTGGACTGAAGCTTTCTTT

size: -
D: TRBD1
J: TRBJ1-2
V: TRBV12-5
CDR3: CASGAQWTGAEGYTF
DNA: TGTGCTAGTGGCGCACAGTGGACAGGGGCGGAGGGCTACACCTTC

size: -
D: -
J: TRBJ2-7
V: TRBV7-9
CDR3: CASSLQNWSQGDEQYF
DNA: TGTGCCAGCAGCTTACAAAACTGGTCACAGGGAGACGAGCAGTACTTC

size: -
D: -
J: TRBJ2-3
V: TRBV5-5
CDR3: CASSLRPDSFSTDTQYF
DNA: TGTGCCAGCAGCTTGCGGCCTGACAGCTTTTCGACAGATACGCAGTATTTT

size: -
D: -
J: TRBJ1-3
V: TRBV2
CDR3: CASIHREGIGNTIYF
DNA: TGTGCCAGCATCCATAGAGAGGGGATCGGAAACACCATATATTTT

size: -
D: -
J: TRBJ2-1
V: TRBV10-1
CDR3: CASSRETSYNEQFF
DNA: TGCGCCAGCAGTCGGGAAACCTCCTACAATGAGCAGTTCTTC

size: -
D: -
J: TRBJ2-5
V: TRBV7-8
CDR3: CASSLQGSAQETQYF
DNA: TGTGCCAGCAGTTTACAAGGATCGGCCCAAGAGACCCAGTACTTC

size: -
D: -
J: TRBJ2-6
V: TRBV6-5
CDR3: CASSYEAYSGANVLTF
DNA: TGTGCCAGCAGTTACGAAGCTTACTCTGGGGCCAACGTCCTGACTTTC

size: -
D: -
J: TRBJ1-6
V: TRBV7-2
CDR3: CASSLVVLGSYNSPLHF
DNA: TGTGCCAGCAGCTTAGTGGTATTAGGATCCTATAATTCACCCCTCCACTTT

size: -
D: -
J: TRBJ1-1
V: TRBV19
CDR3: CASRVRDAKPDTEAFF
DNA: TGTGCCAGCAGGGTCCGGGACGCCAAACCGGACACTGAAGCTTTCTTT

size: -
D: -
J: TRBJ2-3
V: TRBV7-9
CDR3: CASSLMGNTDTQYF
DNA: TGTGCCAGCAGCTTAATGGGCAACACAGATACGCAGTATTTT

size: -
D: -
J: TRBJ2-4
V: TRBV11-2
CDR3: CASSSSRGRVGKNIQYF
DNA: TGTGCCAGCAGCTCTAGCAGGGGCCGTGTTGGAAAAAACATTCAGTACTTC

size: -
D: TRBD1
J: TRBJ1-2
V: TRBV7-9
CDR3: CASSTLDRADYGYTF
DNA: TGTGCCAGCAGCACCCTTGACAGGGCGGACTATGGCTACACCTTC

size: -
D: -
J: TRBJ1-1
V: TRBV10-3
CDR3: CATTLGEYTEAFF
DNA: TGTGCCACCACCTTGGGGGAATACACTGAAGCTTTCTTT

size: few
D: -
J: TRBJ1-2
V: TRBV5-8
CDR3: CASSFGDGGYTF
DNA: TGTGCCAGCAGCTTCGGGGACGGCGGCTACACCTTC

size: few
D: -
J: TRBJ1-5
V: TRBV9
CDR3: CASSVDRGEPQHF
DNA: TGTGCCAGCAGCGTAGATCGCGGAGAGCCCCAGCATTTT

size: -
D: -
J: TRBJ2-7
V: TRBV28
CDR3: CASSSMPGRKGYEQYF
DNA: TGTGCCAGCAGTTCCATGCCCGGCCGCAAGGGGTACGAGCAGTACTTC

size: -
D: -
J: TRBJ2-7
V: TRBV5-1
CDR3: CASSSTRTDDEQYF
DNA: TGCGCCAGCAGCAGTACCAGGACAGATGACGAGCAGTACTTC

size: few
D: -
J: TRBJ1-4
V: TRBV2
CDR3: CASRYDEKLFF
DNA: TGTGCCAGCAGGTACGATGAAAAACTGTTTTTT

size: -
D: -
J: TRBJ2-2
V: TRBV5-8
CDR3: CARTSGTRRTGELFF
DNA: TGTGCCAGAACCTCCGGGACAAGGAGAACCGGGGAGCTGTTTTTT

size: -
D: TRBD2
J: TRBJ2-7
V: TRBV5-6
CDR3: CASSFGLAGAYEQYF
DNA: TGTGCCAGCAGCTTTGGACTAGCGGGGGCCTACGAGCAGTACTTC

size: -
D: TRBD1
J: TRBJ2-6
V: TRBV5-4
CDR3: CASSLGLWGQGAAGANVLTF
DNA: TGTGCCAGCAGCTTGGGGCTGTGGGGACAGGGGGCCGCCGGGGCCAACGTCCTGACTTTC

size: -
D: TRBD2
J: TRBJ2-5
V: TRBV4-2
CDR3: CASSQSLTSGGVGFQETQYF
DNA: TGTGCCAGCAGCCAATCTTTGACTAGCGGGGGGGTGGGTTTTCAAGAGACCCAGTACTTC

size: -
D: -
J: TRBJ1-1
V: TRBV14
CDR3: CASSQAVNTEAFF
DNA: TGTGCCAGCAGCCAAGCGGTGAACACTGAAGCTTTCTTT

size: -
D: -
J: TRBJ2-1
V: TRBV7-8
CDR3: CASSPPFKRFF
DNA: TGTGCCAGCAGCCCCCCCTTTAAACGGTTCTTC

size: -
D: TRBD2
J: TRBJ2-1
V: TRBV6-1
CDR3: CASSEASGGALFNEQFF
DNA: TGTGCCAGCAGTGAAGCTAGCGGGGGGGCCTTGTTCAATGAGCAGTTCTTC

size: -
D: -
J: TRBJ1-4
V: TRBV21-1
CDR3: CASSKRTGFNEKLFF
DNA: TGTGCCAGCAGCAAACGGACAGGTTTTAATGAAAAACTGTTTTTT

size: -
D: -
J: TRBJ2-1
V: TRBV28
CDR3: CASSSLGAVQFF
DNA: TGTGCCAGCAGTTCCTTGGGGGCAGTGCAGTTCTTC

size: -
D: -
J: TRBJ1-2
V: TRBV6-1
CDR3: CASSDRGTDTF
DNA: TGTGCCAGCAGTGATAGGGGCACGGACACCTTC

size: -
D: TRBD2
J: TRBJ2-1
V: TRBV18
CDR3: CASSPFSSGGPYNEQFF
DNA: TGTGCCAGCTCACCATTCTCTAGCGGGGGTCCCTACAATGAGCAGTTCTTC

size: -
D: -
J: TRBJ2-5
V: TRBV5-1
CDR3: CASSSTGSQETQYF
DNA: TGCGCCAGCAGCTCAACAGGGAGCCAAGAGACCCAGTACTTC

size: -
D: TRBD1
J: TRBJ2-7
V: TRBV5-1
CDR3: CASSLEQGAKGYEQYF
DNA: TGCGCCAGCAGCTTGGAGCAGGGGGCGAAAGGCTACGAGCAGTACTTC

size: once
D: -
J: TRBJ2-3
V: TRBV6-4
CDR3: CASSRDKSTDTQYF
DNA: TGTGCCAGCAGCCGGGACAAGAGCACAGATACGCAGTATTTT

size: -
D: -
J: TRBJ1-5
V: TRBV30
CDR3: CAWSWGQGRNQPQHF
DNA: TGTGCCTGGAGTTGGGGGCAGGGGAGAAATCAGCCCCAGCATTTT

size: -
D: -
J: TRBJ2-7
V: TRBV5-1
CDR3: CASSFLTGTSYEQYF
DNA: TGCGCCAGCAGCTTCTTAACCGGGACCTCCTACGAGCAGTACTTC

size: -
D: -
J: TRBJ2-3
V: TRBV11-2
CDR3: CASSFGGGLGKDTQYF
DNA: TGTGCCAGCAGCTTTGGGGGTGGGCTAGGGAAAGATACGCAGTATTTT

size: -
D: -
J: TRBJ1-1
V: TRBV5-4
CDR3: CASSRMGGLGPEAFF
DNA: TGTGCCAGCAGCCGCATGGGGGGTTTGGGTCCTGAAGCTTTCTTT

size: -
D: TRBD1
J: TRBJ1-2
V: TRBV18
CDR3: CASSPPSMTGNGYTF
DNA: TGTGCCAGCTCACCACCGAGTATGACAGGGAACGGCTACACCTTC

size: -
D: TRBD1
J: TRBJ1-4
V: TRBV5-1
CDR3: CASTGQGPNEKLFF
DNA: TGCGCCAGCACGGGACAGGGACCCAATGAAAAACTGTTTTTT

size: -
D: -
J: TRBJ2-5
V: TRBV2
CDR3: CASSQVTPLETQYF
DNA: TGTGCCAGCAGTCAAGTTACCCCTTTGGAGACCCAGTACTTC

size: few
D: -
J: TRBJ1-3
V: TRBV5-1
CDR3: CASSWGPTGNTIYF
DNA: TGCGCCAGCAGCTGGGGGCCGACTGGAAACACCATATATTTT

size: -
D: TRBD1
J: TRBJ1-2
V: TRBV6-6
CDR3: CASSPTGDYGYTF
DNA: TGTGCCAGCAGCCCGACAGGGGACTATGGCTACACCTTC

size: -
D: -
J: TRBJ1-1
V: TRBV4-1
CDR3: CASSQDRGGPNTEAFF
DNA: TGCGCCAGCAGCCAAGATAGGGGGGGACCGAACACTGAAGCTTTCTTT